Presented here are 25 T cell receptor beta chains from one specimen sequenced in a study of blood T cells in healthy people across ages. A second about 7 to 11 cycle PCR used barcoded and J-beta primers. TCRdb redid the calling of the 5' RACE reads with MiXCR, one entry per CDR3 protein. The table records hundreds of thousands of distinct CDR3 sequences, 48% of them present only once. The sample comprised blood. These receptors came from a man between 25 and 39 years old in good health.

The chain couples TRBV21-1 to TRBJ2-7; TRBD1 was called by the table and not checked on the DNA. TRBV21-1 is reported as a pseudogene. The CDR3 runs 15 residues. CDR3 DNA: TGTGCCAGCCCCCCGGAAGGCTACTGCTCCTACGAGCAGTACTTC. It specifies CASPPEGYCSYEQYF.

This clonotype was recorded once. The chain joins TRBV9 to TRBJ2-1; D ambiguous. The length of the CDR3 is 13 residues. The germline CDR1 and CDR2 sequences are SGDLS and YYNGEE. Trimming stripped 1 base from V and 5 bases from J, with 7 bases between. The CDR3 DNA sequence: TGTGCCAGCAGCGTACGTCAGGACAATGAGCAGTTCTTC. Protein sequence: CASSVRQDNEQFF.

The chain employs TRBV6-5 and TRBJ1-2, with D unresolved. V dropped 0 bases and J dropped 5 bases, with 7 bases sitting between them. CDR3 length: 13 amino acids. The germline gives CDR1 MNHEY, CDR2 SVGAGI. The CDR3 DNA reads TGTGCCAGCAGTTACTCGGGTCGGTATGGCTACACCTTC. Amino acids: CASSYSGRYGYTF.

The V call is TRBV6-5, the J call TRBJ2-3; the D is unclear. CDR3 length: 13 amino acids. Between the trimmed V and J ends, which lost 2 bases and 4 bases, there was a span of 7 bases. From germline, CDR1 is MNHEY and CDR2 SVGAGI. The CDR3 bases are TGTGCCAGCAGTTACGGAGTGGCAGATACGCAGTATTTT. This translates into CASSYGVADTQYF.

This clonotype came up a few times. The rearrangement joins TRBV12-3 or TRBV12-4 to TRBJ1-4; D is perhaps TRBD1 (6 bases). This CDR3 comprises 15 residues. Deletions cut 5 bases from V and 5 bases from J, with 15 bases between. For the CDR3, the DNA is TGTGCCAGCAGTACACTTGGGGGCGGGAATGAAAAACTGTTTTTT. Its protein product is CASSTLGGGNEKLFF.

V and J are TRBV27 and TRBJ2-7; 10 nucleotides align to TRBD2. Germline values: CDR1 MNHEY, CDR2 SMNVEV (reference sequence). The CDR3 is 15 amino acids. V lost 4 bases and J lost 1; bases outside the gene matches: 4. CDR3 bases: TGTGCCAGCAGTTGGACTAGCGGTATGTCCTACGAGCAGTACTTC. It encodes CASSWTSGMSYEQYF.

The V gene is TRBV4-1, the J gene TRBJ2-3, with 12 bases matching TRBD2. The CDR3 totals 17 residues. With V trimmed by 4 bases and J by 5 bases, 10 bases remained unmatched. Germline CDR1 and CDR2: MGHRA and YSYEKL. The CDR3 sequence is CASSPTSGGTYGDTQYF. The CDR3, as DNA: TGCGCCAGCAGCCCCACTAGCGGGGGGACCTACGGAGATACGCAGTATTTT.

V usage is TRBV28 and J usage is TRBJ1-4; D unresolved. CDR1 MDHEN and CDR2 SYDVKM come from the germline V gene. The V and J ends lost 3 bases and 12 bases respectively, with 17 bases between them. This CDR3 region has 14 residues. The CDR3 bases are TGTGCCAGCAGTTTCGGGCAGCCAGATCGGGAACTGTTTTTT. As protein: CASSFGQPDRELFF.

Notes on this clonotype: A much larger clone differs by one base, so this may be a read error. V usage is TRBV7-6 and J usage is TRBJ2-1; TRBD1 matches 9 bases. The V gene end was trimmed by 5 bases and the J gene end by 0 bases; junction bases not matched to a gene: 5. Germline V gene data show CDR1 as SGHVS and CDR2 as FNYEAQ. The CDR3 covers 16 residues. This CDR3 reads CASSPGTGSSYNEQFF. The CDR3 DNA sequence: TGTGCCAGCAGCCCCGGGACAGGGAGCTCCTACAATGAGCAGTTCTTC.

V usage is TRBV28 and J usage is TRBJ2-5; D is unresolved. Matching the DNA end better, TRBJ2-7 makes the J call doubtful. Germline V lookup: CDR1 MDHEN, CDR2 SYDVKM. This CDR3 region has 11 residues. DNA for the CDR3: TGTGCCAGCAGTAGGCAGAACGAGCAGTACTTC. It codes for CASSRQNEQYF.

The chain is built from TRBV6-6 and TRBJ1-2; weak D call: TRBD1 (6 bases). Germline V gives CDR1 MNHNY, CDR2 SVGAGI (reference sequence). The length of the CDR3 is 14 residues. V shed 2 bases and J shed 4 bases, with 11 bases lying between them. CDR3 bases: TGTGCCAGCAGTTACCAACAGGGTCCCTATGGCTACACCTTC. Translating gives CASSYQQGPYGYTF.

The rearrangement joins TRBV7-2 to TRBJ2-7; possibly TRBD2 for D (6 bases). The J call may be in error: the DNA end matches TRBJ2-5 better. Germline V lookup: CDR1 SGHTA, CDR2 FQGNSA. This CDR3 is built from 13 residues. CDR3 nucleotide sequence: TGTGCCAGCAGCAGATCTAGCGAGGAGACCCAGTACTTC. Its protein is CASSRSSEETQYF.

Turning to this clonotype: Germline and junction disagree at one end, which may indicate a read error. V and J are TRBV3-1 and TRBJ2-1, with 10 bases identical to TRBD2. This CDR3 is built from 16 residues. CDR1 and CDR2 (germline): LGHDT, YNNKEL (reference sequence). The DNA of the CDR3 is TGTGCCGGCAGCGCCCCAAGAGCGGGGGGGCCCTATGAGCAGTTCTTC. This codes for CAGSAPRAGGPYEQFF.

Comment on this clonotype: With a much larger clone just one base away, this may be a read error. The rearrangement joins TRBV6-2 or TRBV6-3 to TRBJ2-7, with D possibly being TRBD2 (6 bases). Near its end, the DNA agrees better with TRBJ2-5, so the J call may be wrong. This CDR3 region has 14 residues. Germline values: CDR1 MNHEY, CDR2 SVGEGT. The CDR3 nucleotides read TGTGCCGGCAGTTACGTTGGAGGGGTAGAGACCCAGTACTTC. As protein: CAGSYVGGVETQYF.

This clonotype has a count of ten or more. The chain joins TRBV7-9 to TRBJ2-3; 9 positions match TRBD1. The CDR3 extends over 16 amino acids. From germline, CDR1 is SEHNR and CDR2 FQNEAQ (reference sequence). V trimming: 6 bases; J trimming: 3 bases; junction bases outside the gene matches: 10. CDR3: CASSLRSGQGTDTQYF. CDR3 bases: TGTGCCAGCAGTTTAAGATCGGGACAGGGAACAGATACGCAGTATTTT.

This clonotype was seen more than once but under ten times. The V and J genes are TRBV6-6 and TRBJ2-7; TRBD1 matches at 10 bases. In germline, CDR1 is MNHNY, CDR2 SVGAGI (reference sequence). The CDR3 sequence is 16 residues long. V trimming: 0 bases; J trimming: 1 base; junction bases outside the gene matches: 3. The CDR3 bases are TGTGCCAGCAGTTACTCGGGGGACAGGGGATCCTACGAGCAGTACTTC. Encoded protein: CASSYSGDRGSYEQYF.

This clonotype was detected once. Here the CDR3 DNA reads TGCAGTGCTAGAGTTGGCTCGGACTATGGCTACACCTTC. This codes for CSARVGSDYGYTF. This rearrangement joins TRBV20-1 to TRBJ1-2; no clear D. The CDR3 covers 13 residues. V gave up 1 base and J gave up 3 bases, with 9 bases separating them. CDR1 and CDR2 from the germline V gene are DFQATT and SNEGSKA (reference sequence).

V gene TRBV5-4 combines with J gene TRBJ2-7; weak D call: TRBD2 (6 bases). Between the trimmed V and J ends, which lost 4 bases and 2 bases, there was a span of 13 bases. Germline CDR1 SGHNT, CDR2 YYREEE (reference sequence). This CDR3 region has 14 residues. The CDR3 reads CASSIADRTYEQYF. The CDR3 bases are TGTGCCAGCAGCATAGCGGATCGCACCTACGAGCAGTACTTC.

This chain connects TRBV7-9 to TRBJ2-7; 9 bases fit TRBD1. This CDR3 is built from 12 residues. Germline V gene data show CDR1 as SEHNR and CDR2 as FQNEAQ (reference sequence). V trimming: 8 bases; J trimming: 5 bases; junction bases outside the gene matches: 4. The CDR3 DNA reads TGTGCCAGCGGAGACAGGGGGAACGAGCAGTACTTC. The encoded protein is CASGDRGNEQYF.

The chain couples TRBV3-1 to TRBJ1-6; 7 nucleotides match TRBD1. CDR1 and CDR2 from the germline V gene are LGHDT and YNNKEL (reference sequence). Losses at the gene ends were 4 bases for V and 0 bases for J; bases not matched to a gene: 9. This CDR3 has 18 residues. CDR3 sequence reads: CASSRTTGASSYNSPLHF. The CDR3 nucleotides are TGTGCCAGCAGCCGAACAACAGGGGCCAGCTCCTATAATTCACCCCTCCACTTT.

The chain joins TRBV25-1 to TRBJ1-6; TRBD1 is a possible D gene (6 bases). The CDR3 runs to 18 residues. CDR1 is MGHDK and CDR2 is SYGVNS in the germline V gene. Trimming left V 3 bases short and J 0 bases short, with 15 bases between. Here the CDR3 reads CASSDPQTRGSYNSPLHF. The DNA for the CDR3 is TGTGCCAGCAGTGACCCCCAGACCAGGGGCTCCTATAATTCACCCCTCCACTTT.

There are many counts of this clonotype. CDR3 loop: CASSQVRQGANNEQFF. The CDR3 nucleotides read TGCGCCAGCAGCCAAGTTCGACAGGGGGCAAACAATGAGCAGTTCTTC. This chain uses TRBV4-1 with TRBJ2-1; TRBD1 matches at 10 bases. J lost 5 bases, V lost 1 base, and 5 bases had no gene match. CDR3 size: 16 residues. CDR1 is MGHRA, CDR2 YSYEKL, per germline.

Only a few counts were recorded for this clonotype. This chain links TRBV6-6 with TRBJ2-4; D tentatively reads TRBD1 or TRBD2 (5 bases each). This CDR3 is built from 14 residues. CDR1 and CDR2 from the germline V gene are MNHNY and SVGAGI (reference sequence). Trimming shortened V by 5 bases and J by 6 bases, and 14 bases separated the two germline ends. CDR3 in amino acids: CASSAPGGGNIQYF. DNA of the CDR3: TGTGCCAGCAGTGCCCCTGGGGGTGGAAACATTCAGTACTTC.

V is TRBV4-1 and J is TRBJ2-3; TRBD2 matches 10 bases. Germline V CDR1 and CDR2: MGHRA, YSYEKL. The J segment lost 2 bases and the V segment lost 3 bases, leaving 5 bases of the junction unmatched. The CDR3 consists of 16 residues. The CDR3 reads CASSQTGLASTDTQYF. The DNA for the CDR3 is TGCGCCAGCAGCCAGACGGGACTAGCGTCCACAGATACGCAGTATTTT.

This chain uses TRBV6-5 with TRBJ2-3, with D hard to call. Trimming pared 6 bases from V and 0 bases from J, leaving 10 bases between. Per germline, CDR1 MNHEY and CDR2 SVGAGI. The length of the CDR3 is 14 residues. Written as DNA, the CDR3 is TGTGCCAGCAGCGACTCCAGCAGCACAGATACGCAGTATTTT. It yields the protein CASSDSSSTDTQYF.